This T cell receptor (beta chain) was obtained from a study of blood T cell repertoires in COVID-19. Whole-study context: T cells, B-cell-depleted T cells, or PBMCs provided the cDNA or gDNA that served as material.

Libraries were prepared by immunoSEQ multiplex PCR; TCRdb keeps only in-frame clonotypes and omits some of them. Of over 250,000 clones in the sample, about 90% were seen once. This CDR3 comprises 17 residues. Germline-derived CDR1 and CDR2 are SQVTM and ANQGSEA. The V end lost 1 base, the J end lost 2 bases, and 15 bases lay between the germline ends. The TCR originated in a woman aged 50 to 65 with COVID-19, enrolled during active disease. The source material was peripheral blood. This chain links TRBV29-1 with TRBJ2-6; maybe TRBD1 (6 bases). Here the CDR3 reads CSVEGLGTGTGANVLTF. CDR3 bases: TGCAGCGTTGAAGGATTGGGAACAGGGACTGGGGCCAACGTCCTGACTTTC.